This is a list of T cell receptor beta chains from one sample in a study of shared clonotypes between healthy human individuals. Profiling relied on immunoSEQ multiplex PCR, and the TCRdb table lists in-frame clones only, not all of them. The sample records roughly 2.5 million clones, roughly 92% being singletons. The material sequenced was naive CD4+ T cells sorted from blood. Source of these receptors: a young man in good health. Both conserved end residues are part of each CDR3. A D gene is named only where the DNA matches it firmly. Where a row states a size, it is once, few, many or the class of an expanded clone; other rows omit it.

v_gene,d_gene,j_gene,abundance,CDR3aa,CDR3nt
TRBV7-6,-,TRBJ2-2,-,CASSGGGRVLSTGELFF,TGTGCCAGCAGCGGGGGGGGCAGAGTTTTAAGCACCGGGGAGCTGTTTTTT
TRBV6-6,-,TRBJ2-2,-,CASSYEVTGELFF,TGTGCCAGCAGTTACGAGGTCACCGGGGAGCTGTTTTTT
TRBV19,TRBD2,TRBJ2-3,-,CASSIALAGIGGTDTQYF,TGTGCCAGTAGTATAGCCTTAGCGGGAATTGGGGGCACAGATACGCAGTATTTT
TRBV4-3,TRBD2,TRBJ2-1,-,CASSQDPSGRSSYNEQFF,TGCGCCAGCAGCCAAGATCCCAGCGGGAGGAGCTCCTACAATGAGCAGTTCTTC
TRBV5-1,-,TRBJ2-3,-,CASSLEARQGSSTDTQYF,TGCGCCAGCAGCTTGGAGGCAAGGCAGGGGTCTAGCACAGATACGCAGTATTTT
TRBV28,-,TRBJ2-3,-,CASSLFDTDTQYF,TGTGCCAGCAGTTTATTCGATACAGATACGCAGTATTTT
TRBV29-1,TRBD1,TRBJ2-3,-,CSVEQGADTQYF,TGCAGCGTTGAACAGGGGGCCGATACGCAGTATTTT
TRBV2,-,TRBJ1-3,-,CASSDQALSGNTIYF,TGTGCCAGCAGTGATCAGGCGCTCTCTGGAAACACCATATATTTT
TRBV5-1,TRBD2,TRBJ2-7,-,CASSQTGSGSYYEQYF,TGCGCCAGCAGCCAAACCGGTAGCGGGAGTTACTACGAGCAGTACTTC
TRBV6-6,TRBD2,TRBJ2-2,-,CASRPGTSGEYGELFF,TGTGCCAGCAGACCCGGGACTAGCGGCGAGTACGGGGAGCTGTTTTTT
TRBV5-5,-,TRBJ2-5,-,CASSLQGFQETQYF,TGTGCCAGCAGCCTGCAGGGGTTTCAAGAGACCCAGTACTTC
TRBV10-3,-,TRBJ2-1,-,CAISESGDNEQFF,TGTGCCATCAGTGAGTCTGGGGACAATGAGCAGTTCTTC
TRBV6-5,-,TRBJ2-4,once,CASSSRALAKNIQYF,TGTGCCAGCAGTTCGAGAGCCTTAGCCAAAAACATTCAGTACTTC
TRBV19,-,TRBJ2-7,-,CASRLSGQFPDAYEQYF,TGTGCCAGTAGACTTAGCGGACAATTTCCCGACGCCTACGAGCAGTACTTC
TRBV5-6,-,TRBJ2-7,once,CASSLRSLPHEQYF,TGTGCCAGCAGCTTGAGGTCATTACCCCACGAGCAGTACTTC
TRBV5-1,TRBD2,TRBJ2-2,-,CASSPGTSGMNTGELFF,TGCGCCAGCAGCCCGGGGACTAGCGGTATGAACACCGGGGAGCTGTTTTTT
TRBV5-1,-,TRBJ1-3,-,CASRGPAGNTIYF,TGCGCCAGTCGGGGCCCAGCTGGAAACACCATATATTTT
TRBV30,TRBD1,TRBJ1-6,-,CAWTTQGGANSPLHF,TGTGCCTGGACGACACAGGGGGGAGCTAATTCACCCCTCCACTTT
TRBV1,-,TRBJ2-7,-,CTSSQVLGTRSYEQYF,TGCACCAGCAGCCAAGTACTCGGGACCAGATCCTACGAGCAGTACTTC
TRBV30,TRBD1,TRBJ2-7,-,CAWTQPGQSNYEQYF,TGTGCCTGGACCCAACCGGGACAGTCTAATTACGAGCAGTACTTC
TRBV7-2,TRBD1,TRBJ2-7,-,CASSSRDRGIYEQYF,TGTGCCAGCAGCTCGCGGGACAGGGGGATCTACGAGCAGTACTTC
TRBV18,-,TRBJ2-2,-,CASSPAGGPFTGELFF,TGTGCCAGCTCACCAGCAGGGGGGCCCTTCACCGGGGAGCTGTTTTTT
TRBV27,TRBD1,TRBJ2-7,-,CASGWGTELYEQYF,TGTGCCAGCGGGTGGGGGACAGAGCTCTACGAGCAGTACTTC
TRBV7-2,-,TRBJ1-1,-,CASSLGEGNTEAFF,TGTGCCAGCAGCTTAGGCGAAGGGAACACTGAAGCTTTCTTT
TRBV27,TRBD2,TRBJ2-7,-,CASSLERGPYEQYF,TGTGCCAGCAGTCTCGAGCGGGGGCCCTACGAGCAGTACTTC
TRBV7-9,TRBD1,TRBJ2-5,-,CASSPPAGGWYQETQYF,TGTGCCAGCAGCCCCCCGGCAGGGGGTTGGTACCAAGAGACCCAGTACTTC
TRBV6-1,TRBD1,TRBJ1-1,-,CASSEALIAGGRNTEAFF,TGTGCCAGCAGTGAAGCTCTTATCGCAGGGGGCCGGAACACTGAAGCTTTCTTT
TRBV5-4,TRBD2,TRBJ2-1,-,CASSLDASGYNEQFF,TGTGCCAGCAGCTTGGATGCTAGCGGTTACAATGAGCAGTTCTTC
TRBV27,-,TRBJ1-5,-,CASSPEIGISNQPQHF,TGTGCCAGCAGCCCGGAGATAGGGATTAGCAATCAGCCCCAGCATTTT
TRBV30,-,TRBJ2-1,-,CAWSVSRANNEQFF,TGTGCCTGGAGTGTATCCCGGGCAAACAATGAGCAGTTCTTC
TRBV5-4,TRBD2,TRBJ2-3,-,CASSPGLAHGDTQYF,TGTGCCAGCAGCCCTGGACTAGCGCACGGAGATACGCAGTATTTT
TRBV30,-,TRBJ1-1,-,CAWDLVGTEAFF,TGTGCCTGGGACTTGGTTGGGACTGAAGCTTTCTTT
TRBV5-8,TRBD1,TRBJ1-4,-,CASSQDRGVEKLFF,TGTGCCAGCAGCCAAGACAGGGGGGTTGAAAAACTGTTTTTT
TRBV30,TRBD2,TRBJ2-7,-,CAWSAGGRASYEQYF,TGTGCCTGGAGTGCGGGCGGGAGGGCCTCCTACGAGCAGTACTTC
TRBV19,TRBD2,TRBJ2-5,-,CASKVGTSIQETQYF,TGTGCCAGTAAGGTCGGGACTAGCATCCAAGAGACCCAGTACTTC
TRBV19,TRBD1,TRBJ2-7,-,CASSITGAEQYF,TGTGCCAGTAGTATCACAGGGGCCGAGCAGTACTTC
TRBV13,-,TRBJ1-4,-,CASSLRGPGINEKLFF,TGTGCCAGCAGCTTAAGGGGTCCGGGGATTAATGAAAAACTGTTTTTT
TRBV7-9,TRBD1,TRBJ2-1,-,CASSLARTGPGEQFF,TGTGCCAGCAGCTTAGCCCGGACAGGGCCAGGTGAGCAGTTCTTC
TRBV30,TRBD1,TRBJ1-1,-,CAWSPHRGWTEAFF,TGTGCCTGGAGTCCCCACAGGGGGTGGACTGAAGCTTTCTTT
TRBV7-2,TRBD1,TRBJ1-5,-,CASSLEGTAYSNQPQHF,TGTGCCAGCAGCTTAGAGGGGACAGCATATAGCAATCAGCCCCAGCATTTT
TRBV5-8,TRBD2,TRBJ2-3,-,CASSSPQVLAGEDTQYF,TGTGCCAGCAGCTCCCCCCAGGTGTTAGCGGGGGAGGATACGCAGTATTTT
TRBV30,-,TRBJ2-7,-,CAWSVGARANF,TGTGCCTGGAGTGTGGGGGCCCGGGCGAACTTC
TRBV19,-,TRBJ1-5,-,CASSGGTGNQPQHF,TGTGCCAGTAGTGGTGGGACCGGCAATCAGCCCCAGCATTTT
TRBV7-2,-,TRBJ2-5,-,CASSLAFQETQYF,TGTGCCAGCAGTTTAGCTTTCCAAGAGACCCAGTACTTC
TRBV6-5,-,TRBJ1-1,few,CASSRQANTEAFF,TGTGCCAGCAGCCGACAGGCTAACACTGAAGCTTTCTTT
TRBV6-1,-,TRBJ2-7,-,CATSPEVSYEQYF,TGTGCTACCAGCCCTGAGGTCTCCTACGAGCAGTACTTC
TRBV18,-,TRBJ1-3,-,CASSPPTHGDTIYF,TGTGCCAGCTCACCACCGACCCATGGGGACACCATATATTTT
TRBV6-5,-,TRBJ1-5,-,CASSYSSGSNQPQHF,TGTGCCAGCAGTTACTCGAGCGGAAGCAATCAGCCCCAGCATTTT
TRBV7-8,-,TRBJ2-6,-,CASSSLSHKAGANVLTF,TGTGCCAGCAGCTCCCTGTCCCACAAGGCTGGGGCCAACGTCCTGACTTTC
TRBV11-2,TRBD1,TRBJ1-2,-,CASSPTGAGTGGGSRGYTF,TGTGCCAGCAGCCCAACAGGGGCTGGGACAGGGGGCGGTTCGAGGGGCTACACCTTC
TRBV6-5,-,TRBJ2-5,once,CASSPGRGETQYF,TGTGCCAGCAGTCCCGGAAGGGGAGAGACCCAGTACTTC
TRBV5-6,TRBD2,TRBJ2-1,-,CASSARTSGIRTYNEQFF,TGTGCCAGCAGCGCCAGGACTAGCGGGATACGGACCTACAATGAGCAGTTCTTC
TRBV6-6,-,TRBJ2-2,-,CASSYGSGTGELFF,TGTGCCAGCAGTTACGGGAGCGGTACCGGGGAGCTGTTTTTT
TRBV7-2,-,TRBJ2-7,-,CASSFGTLSYEQYF,TGTGCCAGCAGCTTCGGGACACTCTCCTACGAGCAGTACTTC
TRBV19,TRBD2,TRBJ2-3,-,CASSPIGLAVTRPDTQYF,TGTGCCAGTAGCCCAATCGGACTAGCGGTTACACGCCCAGATACGCAGTATTTT
TRBV10-3,-,TRBJ2-1,-,CAISDTGENEQFF,TGTGCCATCAGTGATACGGGAGAAAATGAGCAGTTCTTC
TRBV30,-,TRBJ1-2,-,CAWTASAWNYGYTF,TGTGCCTGGACGGCCAGCGCATGGAACTATGGCTACACCTTC
TRBV30,TRBD1,TRBJ1-3,-,CACKPGGGKNTIYF,TGTGCCTGTAAACCAGGGGGTGGAAAAAACACCATATATTTT
TRBV18,-,TRBJ2-3,-,CASSLNTDTQYF,TGTGCCAGCTCACTTAACACAGATACGCAGTATTTT
TRBV30,-,TRBJ2-2,-,CAWSASSLGELFF,TGTGCCTGGAGTGCCAGTTCCCTCGGGGAGCTGTTTTTT